This T cell receptor (beta chain) was sequenced for a study of T-cell memory formation after mild COVID-19. Study as a whole: Largely, the TCR clusters proved donor specific.

CDR3 length: 16 residues. Germline CDR1 LGHDT, CDR2 YNNKEL (reference sequence). The V end lost 4 bases, the J end lost 3 bases, and 16 bases lay between the germline ends. Details on this clonotype: Its target is not known.

Notes on the study in general: The study found balanced CD4/CD8 in clones contracting day 15 to 85 and a CD4+ lean in later expanders.

One entry per CDR3 protein, called by TCRdb with MiXCR from the 5' RACE reads. The sample holds 550,000 to 600,000 distinct CDR3 sequences, 17% seen once. The specimen sequenced was PBMCs or a T cell subset sorted from them (not recorded which). The clonotype originates from an adult woman who had mild COVID-19 (a few samples of this study predate the infection). Cell type and time point are not known. V usage is TRBV3-1 and J usage is TRBJ2-1, with D maybe TRBD2 (6 bases). The CDR3: CASSPSSAGSYNEQFF. The CDR3 bases are TGTGCCAGCAGCCCGAGTTCAGCGGGCAGCTACAATGAGCAGTTCTTC.